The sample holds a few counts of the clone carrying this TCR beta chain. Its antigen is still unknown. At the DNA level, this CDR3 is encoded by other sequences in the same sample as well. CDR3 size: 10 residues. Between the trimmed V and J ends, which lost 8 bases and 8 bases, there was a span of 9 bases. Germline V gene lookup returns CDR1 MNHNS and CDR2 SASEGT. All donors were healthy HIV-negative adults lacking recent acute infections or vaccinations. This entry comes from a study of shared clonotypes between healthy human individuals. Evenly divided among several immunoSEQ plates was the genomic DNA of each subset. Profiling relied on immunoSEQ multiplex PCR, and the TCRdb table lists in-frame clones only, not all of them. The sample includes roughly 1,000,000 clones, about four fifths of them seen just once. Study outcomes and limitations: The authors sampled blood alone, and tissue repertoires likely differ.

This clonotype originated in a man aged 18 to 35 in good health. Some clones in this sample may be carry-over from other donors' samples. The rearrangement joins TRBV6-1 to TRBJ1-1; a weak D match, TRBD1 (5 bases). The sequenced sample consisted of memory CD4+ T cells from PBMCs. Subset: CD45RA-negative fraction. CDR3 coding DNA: TGTGCCAGCCGGAACAGGGAAGCTTTCTTT. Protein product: CASRNREAFF.